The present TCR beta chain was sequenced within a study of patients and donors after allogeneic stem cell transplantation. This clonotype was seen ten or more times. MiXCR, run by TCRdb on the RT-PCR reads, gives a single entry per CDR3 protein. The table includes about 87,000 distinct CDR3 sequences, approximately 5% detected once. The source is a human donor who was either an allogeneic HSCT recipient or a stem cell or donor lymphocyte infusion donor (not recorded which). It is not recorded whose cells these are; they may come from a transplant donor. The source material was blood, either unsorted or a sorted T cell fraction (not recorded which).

The DNA of the CDR3 is TGTGCCAGCAGCTTGAGAGGGGCAGAGACCCAGTACTTC. Translation gives CASSLRGAETQYF. The genes are TRBV7-2 and TRBJ2-5; D could derive from TRBD1 or TRBD2 (5 bases each). Germline CDR1 is SGHTA and CDR2 is FQGNSA. The V end lost 3 bases, the J end lost 4 bases, and 9 bases lay between the germline ends. This CDR3 comprises 13 residues.